This TCR beta chain was identified in a study of T-cell reconstitution after alpha-beta-depleted transplantation in children. This clonotype occurred a few times. A library of TCRbeta sequences, prepared with unique molecular identifiers, was generated. Each CDR3 protein gets one entry after TCRdb re-called the PCR reads with MiXCR. The table lists hundreds of thousands of distinct CDR3 sequences, roughly 15% of them singletons. The germline V gene encodes CDR1 SGHRS and CDR2 YFSETQ. V dropped 2 bases and J dropped 2 bases, with 13 bases sitting between them. The CDR3 runs 15 residues. Specimen: PBMCs, collected from the stem cell graft. V usage is TRBV5-1 and J usage is TRBJ2-5, with D possibly TRBD2 on 5 matching bases. This clonotype originated in a human donor who donated a stem cell graft to a child with Fanconi anemia. As DNA, the CDR3 is TGCGCCAGCAGCTTACTCCCGGGAACGCAAGAGACCCAGTACTTC. It specifies CASSLLPGTQETQYF.